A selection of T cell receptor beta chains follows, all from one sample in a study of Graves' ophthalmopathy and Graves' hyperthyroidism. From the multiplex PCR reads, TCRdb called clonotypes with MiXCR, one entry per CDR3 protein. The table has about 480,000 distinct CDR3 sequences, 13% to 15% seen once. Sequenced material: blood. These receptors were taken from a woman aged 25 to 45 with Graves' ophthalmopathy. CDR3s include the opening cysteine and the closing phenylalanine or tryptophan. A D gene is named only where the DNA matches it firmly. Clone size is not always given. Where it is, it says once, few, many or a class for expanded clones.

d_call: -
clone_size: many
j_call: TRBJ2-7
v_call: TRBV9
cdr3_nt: TGTGCCAGCAGCCAAGGGGGGGAGACTGACTACGAGCAGTACTTC
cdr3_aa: CASSQGGETDYEQYF

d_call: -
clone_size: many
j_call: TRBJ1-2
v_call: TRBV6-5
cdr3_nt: TGTGCCAGCAGTTACGCTTTGGACGGTACTAACTATGGCTACACCTTC
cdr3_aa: CASSYALDGTNYGYTF

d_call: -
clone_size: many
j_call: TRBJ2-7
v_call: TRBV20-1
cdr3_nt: TGCAGTGCTGGGGACCCTGACTACGAGCAGTACTTC
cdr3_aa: CSAGDPDYEQYF

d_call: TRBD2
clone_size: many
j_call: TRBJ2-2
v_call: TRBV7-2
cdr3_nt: TGTGCCAGCGCGGGGGGGCCGACCGGGGAGCTGTTTTTT
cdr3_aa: CASAGGPTGELFF

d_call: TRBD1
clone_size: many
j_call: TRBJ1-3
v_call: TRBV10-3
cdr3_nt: TGTGCCATTTCAGGGACAGACGGAAACACCATATATTTT
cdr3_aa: CAISGTDGNTIYF

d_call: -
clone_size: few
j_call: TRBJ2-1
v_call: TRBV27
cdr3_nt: TGTGCCAGCAGTTTAACCCCCAGGACAAACTACAATGAGCAGTTCTTC
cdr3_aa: CASSLTPRTNYNEQFF

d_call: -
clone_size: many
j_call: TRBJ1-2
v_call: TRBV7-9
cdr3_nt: TGTGCCAGCAGCCGTAGCGACCGTGGCTACACCTTC
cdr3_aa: CASSRSDRGYTF

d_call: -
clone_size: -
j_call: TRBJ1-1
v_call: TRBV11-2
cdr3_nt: TGTGCCAGCAGCTTAATAAGACGGAAGAACACTGAAGCTTTCTTT
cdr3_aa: CASSLIRRKNTEAFF

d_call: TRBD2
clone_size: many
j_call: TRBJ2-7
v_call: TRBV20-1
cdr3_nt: TGCAGTGCCCCTCCAGCTAGCGGGGCTGCCTACGAGCAGTACTTC
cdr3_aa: CSAPPASGAAYEQYF

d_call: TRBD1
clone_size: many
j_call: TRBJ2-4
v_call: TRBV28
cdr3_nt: TGTGCCAGCAGTTCGGACAGGCGGCAAAACATTCAGTACTTC
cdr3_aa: CASSSDRRQNIQYF

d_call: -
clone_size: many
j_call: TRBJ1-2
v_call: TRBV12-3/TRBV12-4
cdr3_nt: TGTGCCAGCAGTTCGCGGGACACAGGTGGCTACACCTTC
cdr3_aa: CASSSRDTGGYTF

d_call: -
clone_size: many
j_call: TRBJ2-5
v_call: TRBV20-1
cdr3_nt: TGCAGTGCGCCATCTAGCGTGGAGGAGACCCAGTACTTC
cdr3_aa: CSAPSSVEETQYF

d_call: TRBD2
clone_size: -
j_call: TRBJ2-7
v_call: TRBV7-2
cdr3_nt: TGTGCCAGCAGCCCGCGACTAGCGGGGGAGGTTGAGCAGTACTTC
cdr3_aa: CASSPRLAGEVEQYF

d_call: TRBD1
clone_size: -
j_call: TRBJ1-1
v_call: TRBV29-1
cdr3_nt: TGCAGCGTCTCCTCGTCCAGGGGGAGGGCTGAAGCTTTCTTT
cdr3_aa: CSVSSSRGRAEAFF

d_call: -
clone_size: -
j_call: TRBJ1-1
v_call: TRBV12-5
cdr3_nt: TGTGCTAGTGGTTCCTACAAGTCTGAAGCTTTCTTT
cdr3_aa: CASGSYKSEAFF

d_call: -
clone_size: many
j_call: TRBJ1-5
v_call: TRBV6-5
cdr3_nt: TGTGCCAGCAGTTATGGTCAGGGGCAGCCCCAGCATTTT
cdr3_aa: CASSYGQGQPQHF

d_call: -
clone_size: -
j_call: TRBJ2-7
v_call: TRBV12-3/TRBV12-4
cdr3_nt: TGTGCCAGCAGTCCGGGATCTCCACCAGAGTACGAGCAGTACTTC
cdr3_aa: CASSPGSPPEYEQYF

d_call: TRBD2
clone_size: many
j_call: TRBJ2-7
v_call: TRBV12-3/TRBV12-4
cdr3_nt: TGTGCCAGCAGTTTTAGCGGGGAGGAGAGGCGCGAGCAGTACTTC
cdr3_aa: CASSFSGEERREQYF

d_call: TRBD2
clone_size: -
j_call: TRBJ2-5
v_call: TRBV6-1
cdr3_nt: TGTGCCAGCAGCCCCGCCGGGACGGGGGGTGGGGAGACCCAGTACTTC
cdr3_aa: CASSPAGTGGGETQYF

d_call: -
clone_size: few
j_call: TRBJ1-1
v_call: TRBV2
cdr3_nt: TGTGCCAGCAGTTACAGGGATGGGGACACTGAAGCTTTCTTT
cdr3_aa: CASSYRDGDTEAFF

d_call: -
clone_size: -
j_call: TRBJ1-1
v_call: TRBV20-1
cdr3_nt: TGCAGTGCTAGAGATCCGAGAGGTCAGAACACTGAAGCTTTCTTT
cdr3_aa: CSARDPRGQNTEAFF

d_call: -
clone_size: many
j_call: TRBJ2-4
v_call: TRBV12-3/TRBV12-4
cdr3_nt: TGTGCCAGCAGCCTTTGGACGGTGATAAACATTCAGTACTTC
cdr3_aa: CASSLWTVINIQYF

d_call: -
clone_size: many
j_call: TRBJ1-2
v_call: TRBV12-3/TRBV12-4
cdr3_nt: TGTGCCAGCAGTGGGGTGGCCACTACTAACTATGGCTACACCTTC
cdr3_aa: CASSGVATTNYGYTF

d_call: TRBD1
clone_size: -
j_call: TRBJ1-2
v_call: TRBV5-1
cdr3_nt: TGCGCCAGCAGCTTACGCGGACAGGGTAATTATGGCTACACCTTC
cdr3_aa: CASSLRGQGNYGYTF

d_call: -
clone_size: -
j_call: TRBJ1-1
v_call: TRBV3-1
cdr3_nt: TGTGCCAGCAGCCAGAAGGGGGGGCGGGTCACTGAAGCTTTCTTT
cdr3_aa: CASSQKGGRVTEAFF

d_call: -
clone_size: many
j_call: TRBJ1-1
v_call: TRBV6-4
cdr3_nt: TGTGCCAGCACCGAGCCGGGACCCGCCTTTATGAACACTGAAGCTTTCTTT
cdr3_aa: CASTEPGPAFMNTEAFF

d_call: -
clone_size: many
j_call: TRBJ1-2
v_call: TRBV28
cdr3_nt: TGTGCCAGCATCCCACTGCGAGGTTATGGCTACACCTTC
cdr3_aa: CASIPLRGYGYTF

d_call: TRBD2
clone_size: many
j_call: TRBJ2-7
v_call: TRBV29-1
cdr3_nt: TGCAGCGTGGGGGAGCCGAGAGCGGGAGGGCCCTACGAGCAGTACTTC
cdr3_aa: CSVGEPRAGGPYEQYF

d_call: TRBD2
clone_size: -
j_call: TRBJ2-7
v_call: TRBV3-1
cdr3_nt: TGTGCCAGCAGCCAAGTGGGTAGCGGGGTCTACGAGCAGTACTTC
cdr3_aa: CASSQVGSGVYEQYF

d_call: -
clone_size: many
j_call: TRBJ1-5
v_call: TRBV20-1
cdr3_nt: TGCAGTGCTAGAGATCCCGGGGGCAGTCAGCCCCAGCATTTT
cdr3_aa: CSARDPGGSQPQHF

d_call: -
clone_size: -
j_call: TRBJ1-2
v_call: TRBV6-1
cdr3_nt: TGTGCCAGCAGGCCCGGACAGCTGGTGGACTATTATGGCTACACCTTC
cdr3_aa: CASRPGQLVDYYGYTF

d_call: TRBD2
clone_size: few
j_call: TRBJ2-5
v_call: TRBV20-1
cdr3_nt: TGCAGTGCTCGTTCCGGGACTAGCGTAATGGAGACCCAGTACTTC
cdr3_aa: CSARSGTSVMETQYF

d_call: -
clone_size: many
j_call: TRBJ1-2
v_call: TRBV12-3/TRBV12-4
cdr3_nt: TGTGCCAGCAGTTTAGCACAGAACTATGGCTACACCTTC
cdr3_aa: CASSLAQNYGYTF

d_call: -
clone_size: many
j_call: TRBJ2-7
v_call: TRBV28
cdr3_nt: TGTGCCAGCAGGGACTCATTTTTCTACGAGCAGTACTTC
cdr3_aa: CASRDSFFYEQYF

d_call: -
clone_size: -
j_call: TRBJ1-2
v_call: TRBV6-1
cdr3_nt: TGTGCCAGCAGTGAATGGGGGGGTGGGGGCTACACCTTC
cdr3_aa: CASSEWGGGGYTF

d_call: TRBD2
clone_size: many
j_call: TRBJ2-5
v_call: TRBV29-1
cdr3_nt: TGCAGCTCCGGACTAGCGGGAGAGGGAGAGACCCAGTACTTC
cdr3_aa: CSSGLAGEGETQYF

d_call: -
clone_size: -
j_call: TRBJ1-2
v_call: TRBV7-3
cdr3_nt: TGTGCCAGCAGCTTATTGGCAGGGGATGGCTACACCTTC
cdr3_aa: CASSLLAGDGYTF

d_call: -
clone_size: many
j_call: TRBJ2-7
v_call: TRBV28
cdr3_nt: TGTGCCAGCAGTGCGGGACGGACCTACGAGCAGTACTTC
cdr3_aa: CASSAGRTYEQYF

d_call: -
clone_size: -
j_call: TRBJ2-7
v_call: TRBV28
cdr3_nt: TGTGCCAGCACCTCAGTGTTATGGGGGAAAGGCGAGCAGTACTTC
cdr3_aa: CASTSVLWGKGEQYF

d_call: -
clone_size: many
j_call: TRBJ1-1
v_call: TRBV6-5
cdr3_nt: TGTGCCAGCAGTTACGACAGAAAGAACACTGAAGCTTTCTTT
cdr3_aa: CASSYDRKNTEAFF

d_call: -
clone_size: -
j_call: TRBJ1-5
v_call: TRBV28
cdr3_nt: TGTGCCAGCAGTGTCGGGACATTCAATCAGCCCCAGCATTTT
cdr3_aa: CASSVGTFNQPQHF

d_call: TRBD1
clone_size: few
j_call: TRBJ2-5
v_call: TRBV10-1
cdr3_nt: TGCGCCAGCAGTGCCGGACAGGTGGAGGCGGAGACCCAGTACTTC
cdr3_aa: CASSAGQVEAETQYF

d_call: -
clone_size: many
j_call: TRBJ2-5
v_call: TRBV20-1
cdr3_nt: TGCAGTGCTACCGACAGAGAAGAGACCCAGTACTTC
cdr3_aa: CSATDREETQYF

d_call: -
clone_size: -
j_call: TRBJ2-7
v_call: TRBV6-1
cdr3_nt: TGTGCCAGCAGTGAAGGCCCAGTCAACTGGTACGAGCAGTACTTC
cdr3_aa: CASSEGPVNWYEQYF

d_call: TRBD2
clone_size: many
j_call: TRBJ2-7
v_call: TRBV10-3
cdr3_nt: TGTGCCATCAGTGACCAAGCGGGGAGCTCCTACGAGCAGTACTTC
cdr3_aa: CAISDQAGSSYEQYF